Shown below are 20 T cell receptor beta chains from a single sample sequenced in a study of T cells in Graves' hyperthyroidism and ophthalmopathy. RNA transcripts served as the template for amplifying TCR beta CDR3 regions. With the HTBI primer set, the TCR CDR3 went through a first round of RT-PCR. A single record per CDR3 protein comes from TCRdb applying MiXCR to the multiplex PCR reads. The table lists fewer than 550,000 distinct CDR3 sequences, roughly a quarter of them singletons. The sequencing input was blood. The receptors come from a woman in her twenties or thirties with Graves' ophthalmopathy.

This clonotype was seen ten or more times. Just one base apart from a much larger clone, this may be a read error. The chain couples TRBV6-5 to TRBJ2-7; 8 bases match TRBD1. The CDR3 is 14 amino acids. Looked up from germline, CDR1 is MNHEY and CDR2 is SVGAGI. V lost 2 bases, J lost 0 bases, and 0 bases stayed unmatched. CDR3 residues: CASSYTGGSYEQYF. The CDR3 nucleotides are TGTGCCAGCAGTTACACAGGGGGCTCCTACGAGCAGTACTTC.

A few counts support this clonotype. The CDR3 loop is CASGSQTASGNTIYF. DNA of the CDR3: TGTGCTAGTGGTTCTCAGACAGCCTCTGGAAACACCATATATTTT. The chain has TRBV12-5 and TRBJ1-3; D may be TRBD1 (5 bases). V lost 4 bases and J lost 0, with 10 bases in between. Germline V lookup: CDR1 LGHNT, CDR2 FRNRAP. There are 15 residues in the CDR3.

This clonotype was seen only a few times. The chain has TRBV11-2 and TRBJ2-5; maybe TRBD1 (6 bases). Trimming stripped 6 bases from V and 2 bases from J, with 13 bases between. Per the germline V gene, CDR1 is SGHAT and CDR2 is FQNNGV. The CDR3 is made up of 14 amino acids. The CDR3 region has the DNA TGTGCCAGCAGACCCCGGGACACTCAAGAGACCCAGTACTTC. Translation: CASRPRDTQETQYF.

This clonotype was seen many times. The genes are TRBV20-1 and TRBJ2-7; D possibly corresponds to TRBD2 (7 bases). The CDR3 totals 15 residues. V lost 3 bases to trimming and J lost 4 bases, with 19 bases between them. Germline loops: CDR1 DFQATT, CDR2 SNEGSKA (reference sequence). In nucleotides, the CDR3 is TGCAGTGCTAGCGGGGGGAGGACAGATGATTACGAGCAGTACTTC. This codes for CSASGGRTDDYEQYF.

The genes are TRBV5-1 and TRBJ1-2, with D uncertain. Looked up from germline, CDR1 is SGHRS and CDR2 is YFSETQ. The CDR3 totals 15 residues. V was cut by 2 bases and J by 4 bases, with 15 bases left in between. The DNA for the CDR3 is TGCGCCAGCAGCTTAGGTTCCGACGGACCCTATGGCTACACCTTC. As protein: CASSLGSDGPYGYTF. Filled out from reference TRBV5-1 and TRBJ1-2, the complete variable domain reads KAGVTQTPRYLIKTRGQQVTLSCSPISGHRSVSWYQQTPGQGLQFLFEYFSETQRNKGNFPGRFSGRQFSNSRSEMNVSTLELGDSALYLCASSLGSDGPYGYTFGSGTRLTVV.

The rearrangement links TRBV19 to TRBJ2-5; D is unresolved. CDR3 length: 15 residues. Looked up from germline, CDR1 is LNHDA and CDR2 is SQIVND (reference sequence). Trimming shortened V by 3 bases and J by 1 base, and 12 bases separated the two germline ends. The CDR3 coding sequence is TGTGCCAGTAGTATTGGTTGGCAGGCCCAAGAGACCCAGTACTTC. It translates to CASSIGWQAQETQYF. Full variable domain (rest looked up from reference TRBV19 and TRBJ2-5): DGGITQSPKYLFRKEGQNVTLSCEQNLNHDAMYWYRQDPGQGLRLIYYSQIVNDFQKGDIAEGYSVSREKKESFPLTVTSAQKNPTAFYLCASSIGWQAQETQYFGPGTRLLVL.

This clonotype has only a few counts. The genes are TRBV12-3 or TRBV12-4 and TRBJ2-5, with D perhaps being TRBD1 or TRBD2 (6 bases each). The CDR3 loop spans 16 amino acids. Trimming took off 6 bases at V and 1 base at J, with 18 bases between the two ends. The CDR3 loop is CASSWGADQPQETQYF. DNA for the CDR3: TGTGCCAGCAGCTGGGGGGCAGACCAGCCCCAAGAGACCCAGTACTTC.

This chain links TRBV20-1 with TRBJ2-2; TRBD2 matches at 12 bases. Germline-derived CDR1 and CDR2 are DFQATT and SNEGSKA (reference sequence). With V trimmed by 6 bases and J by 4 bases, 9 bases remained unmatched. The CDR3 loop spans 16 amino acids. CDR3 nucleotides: TGCAGTGCGCCATATCTAGCGGGGGGGAGCACCGGGGAGCTGTTTTTT. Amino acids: CSAPYLAGGSTGELFF.

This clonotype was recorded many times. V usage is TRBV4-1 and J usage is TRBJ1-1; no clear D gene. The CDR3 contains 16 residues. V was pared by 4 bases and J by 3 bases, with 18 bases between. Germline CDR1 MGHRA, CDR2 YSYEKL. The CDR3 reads CASSPQTLGGDTEAFF. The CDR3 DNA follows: TGCGCCAGCAGCCCACAGACGCTGGGCGGGGACACTGAAGCTTTCTTT.

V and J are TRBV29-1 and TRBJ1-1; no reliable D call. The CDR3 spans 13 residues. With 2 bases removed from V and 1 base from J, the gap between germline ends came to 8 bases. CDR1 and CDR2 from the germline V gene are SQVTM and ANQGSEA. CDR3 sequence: CSVEWNTNTEAFF. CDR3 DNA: TGCAGCGTTGAATGGAATACGAACACTGAAGCTTTCTTT.

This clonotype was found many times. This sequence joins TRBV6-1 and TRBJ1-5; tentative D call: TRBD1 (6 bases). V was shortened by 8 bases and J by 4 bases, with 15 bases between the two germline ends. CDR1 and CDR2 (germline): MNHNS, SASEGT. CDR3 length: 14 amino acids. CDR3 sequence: CASFQGQTNQPQHF. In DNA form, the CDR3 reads TGTGCCAGCTTCCAAGGACAGACTAATCAGCCCCAGCATTTT.

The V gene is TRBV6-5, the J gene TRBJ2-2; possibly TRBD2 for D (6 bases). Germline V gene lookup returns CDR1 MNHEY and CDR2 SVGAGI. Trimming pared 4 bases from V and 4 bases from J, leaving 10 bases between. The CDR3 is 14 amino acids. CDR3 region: CASSLMGLTGELFF. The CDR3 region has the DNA TGTGCCAGCAGTTTGATGGGACTCACCGGGGAGCTGTTTTTT.

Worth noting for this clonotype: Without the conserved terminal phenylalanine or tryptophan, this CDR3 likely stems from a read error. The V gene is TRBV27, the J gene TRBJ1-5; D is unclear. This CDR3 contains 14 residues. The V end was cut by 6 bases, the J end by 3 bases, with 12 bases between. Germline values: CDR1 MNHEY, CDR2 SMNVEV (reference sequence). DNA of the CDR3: TGTGCCAGCAGACCCGACATGCCCAATCAGCCCCAGCATTTG. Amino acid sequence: CASRPDMPNQPQHL.

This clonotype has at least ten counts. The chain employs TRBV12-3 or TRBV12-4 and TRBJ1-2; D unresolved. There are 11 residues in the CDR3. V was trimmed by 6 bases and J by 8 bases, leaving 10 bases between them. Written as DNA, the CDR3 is TGTGCCAGCAGCTCCAGGCGAGGCTACACCTTC. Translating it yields CASSSRRGYTF.

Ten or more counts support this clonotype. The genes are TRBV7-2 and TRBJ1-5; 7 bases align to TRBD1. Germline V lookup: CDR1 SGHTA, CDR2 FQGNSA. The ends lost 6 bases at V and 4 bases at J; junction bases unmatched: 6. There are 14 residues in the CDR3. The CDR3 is CASRDGTVNQPQHF. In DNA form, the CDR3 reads TGTGCCAGCAGGGACGGGACAGTTAATCAGCCCCAGCATTTT.

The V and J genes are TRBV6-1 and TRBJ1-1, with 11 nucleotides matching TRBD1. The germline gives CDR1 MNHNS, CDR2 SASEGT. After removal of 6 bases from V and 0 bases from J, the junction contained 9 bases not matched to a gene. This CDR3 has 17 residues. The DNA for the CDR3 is TGTGCCAGCAGAACACGATGGGACAGGGGGGTGAACACTGAAGCTTTCTTT. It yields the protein CASRTRWDRGVNTEAFF.

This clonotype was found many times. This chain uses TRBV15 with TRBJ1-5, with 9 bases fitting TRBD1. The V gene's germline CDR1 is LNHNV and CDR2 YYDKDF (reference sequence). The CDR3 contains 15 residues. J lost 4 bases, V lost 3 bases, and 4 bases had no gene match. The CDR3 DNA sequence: TGTGCCACCAGCAGGGTGACAGGGGGGAATCAGCCCCAGCATTTT. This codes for CATSRVTGGNQPQHF.

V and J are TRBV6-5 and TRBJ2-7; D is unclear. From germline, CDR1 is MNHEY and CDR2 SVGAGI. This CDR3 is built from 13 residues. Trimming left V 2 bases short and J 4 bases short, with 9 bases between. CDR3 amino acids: CASSYDGWYEQYF. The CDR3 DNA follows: TGTGCCAGCAGTTACGATGGTTGGTACGAGCAGTACTTC.

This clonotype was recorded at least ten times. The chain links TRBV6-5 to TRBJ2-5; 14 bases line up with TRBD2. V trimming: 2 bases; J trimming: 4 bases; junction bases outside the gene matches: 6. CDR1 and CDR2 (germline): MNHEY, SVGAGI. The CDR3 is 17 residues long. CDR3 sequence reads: CASSYESGTSGGETQYF. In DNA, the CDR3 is TGTGCCAGCAGTTACGAGAGTGGGACTAGCGGGGGAGAGACCCAGTACTTC.

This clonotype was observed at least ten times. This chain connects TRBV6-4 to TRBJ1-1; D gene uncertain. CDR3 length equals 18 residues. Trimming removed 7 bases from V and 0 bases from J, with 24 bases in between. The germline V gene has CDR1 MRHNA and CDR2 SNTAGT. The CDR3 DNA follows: TGTGCCAGCATAGGGCAGAGCGGATATTTGGGTATGAACACTGAAGCTTTCTTT. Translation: CASIGQSGYLGMNTEAFF.